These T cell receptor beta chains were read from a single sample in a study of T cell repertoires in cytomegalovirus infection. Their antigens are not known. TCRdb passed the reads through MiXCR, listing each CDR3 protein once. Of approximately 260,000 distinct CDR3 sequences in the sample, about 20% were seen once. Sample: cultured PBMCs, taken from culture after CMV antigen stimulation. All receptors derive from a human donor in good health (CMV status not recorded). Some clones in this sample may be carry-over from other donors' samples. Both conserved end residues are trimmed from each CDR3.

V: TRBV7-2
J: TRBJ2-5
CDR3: ASSFGVAGAQETQY

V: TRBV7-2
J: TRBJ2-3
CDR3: ASSLGDTDTQY

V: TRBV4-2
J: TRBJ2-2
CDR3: ASSQATGTGNTGELF

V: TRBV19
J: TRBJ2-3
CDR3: ASSIGGRGTDTQY

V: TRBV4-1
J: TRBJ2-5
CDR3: ASSQVPVNQETQY

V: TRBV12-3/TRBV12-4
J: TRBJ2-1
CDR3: ASSFTRKNEQF

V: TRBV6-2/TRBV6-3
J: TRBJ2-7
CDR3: ASGGTGPRSYEQY

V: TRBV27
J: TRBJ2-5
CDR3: ASRGPRGETQY

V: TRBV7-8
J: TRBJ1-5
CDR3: ASSDSPGVQPQH

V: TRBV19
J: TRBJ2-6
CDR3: ASSVLASGANVLT

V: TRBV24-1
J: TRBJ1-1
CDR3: ATRTGGFDTEAF

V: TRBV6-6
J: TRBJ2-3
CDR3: ASSLQGFTDTQY

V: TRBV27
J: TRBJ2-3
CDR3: ASSLLTLATDTQY

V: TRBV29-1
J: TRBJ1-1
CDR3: SVDRFMNTEAF

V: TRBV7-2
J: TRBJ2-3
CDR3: ASSLGLRADTQY

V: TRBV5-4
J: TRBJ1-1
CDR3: ASSLPQVTEAF

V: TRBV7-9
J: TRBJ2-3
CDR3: ASSVTSGSGTDTQY

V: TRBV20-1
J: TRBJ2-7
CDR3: SARGLAGETVYEQY

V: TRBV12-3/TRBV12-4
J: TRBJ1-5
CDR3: ASSFRDTNQPQH

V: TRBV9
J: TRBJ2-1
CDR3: ASSVGQGPYNEQF

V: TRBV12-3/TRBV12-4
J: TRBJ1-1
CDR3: TSNLSGALGNTEAF

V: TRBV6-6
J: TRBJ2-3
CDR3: ASSYSLSYGDTQY

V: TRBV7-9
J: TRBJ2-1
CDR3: ASSLGTPLYNEQF

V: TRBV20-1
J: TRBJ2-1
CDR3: SASRFGPLNEQF

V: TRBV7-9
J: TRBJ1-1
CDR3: ASSLHRLRGTEAF

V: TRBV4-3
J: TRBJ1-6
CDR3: ASSRDRGSSPLH

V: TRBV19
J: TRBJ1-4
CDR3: ASPHWAGPANEKLF

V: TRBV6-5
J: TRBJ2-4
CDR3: ASSRSAKNIQY

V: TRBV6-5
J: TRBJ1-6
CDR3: ASSFGSGINSPLH

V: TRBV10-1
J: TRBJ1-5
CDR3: ASRGDRDNQPQH

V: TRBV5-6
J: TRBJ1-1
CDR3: ASSLPGQSNTEAF

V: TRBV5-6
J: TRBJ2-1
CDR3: ASSLQGTDEQF

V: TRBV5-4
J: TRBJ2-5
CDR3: ASSPRGLAGQETQY